This T cell receptor beta chain was sequenced during a study of blood T cell repertoires in COVID-19 (dated by TCRdb to the early 2020s). Regarding the research as a whole: Samples from collaborators originated in the United States, Italy and Spain and spanned both the acute and convalescent phases of COVID-19. The prospective study material was composed of cDNA or gDNA derived from T cells, B-cell-depleted T cells, or PBMCs. Subjects who had been exposed to COVID-19, were actively infected with it, or had recovered from it provided the deeply sampled blood TCRbeta repertoires that made up the dataset. The repertoires were made available in a free public database intended to serve as a resource for research on the immune response to SARS-CoV-2. The samples were drawn from two sources: the first 160 participants of the ongoing ImmuneRACE study, and over 1,000 subjects contributed by 6 global collaborators. Sample metadata almost always included a de-identified subject ID, COVID-19 status, age in years and sex. Where available, HLA class I and class II types were taken from metadata supplied by the sample provider and were not determined by assay-based typing. The research as a whole found: The quantity of clinical and demographic metadata differed by source and by participant and was supplied without curation.

TCRbeta CDR3 regions were amplified from genomic DNA by means of the immunoSEQ Assay, a bias-controlled multiplex PCR. The source study handled its data this way. Within the assay, amplification of reference gene primers was used to estimate how many nucleated cells each sample contained. To quantify the absolute abundance of each unique TCRbeta CDR3 rearrangement, sequence reads were collapsed and filtered. For each sample, productive Simpson clonality was calculated as the square root of Simpson's diversity index across productive rearrangements. TCRdb stores this immuneACCESS table with in-frame sequences only. Part of the clones is absent; in the studies checked, under half of the shortfall reflects unresolved V genes, and no reason is known for the rest. V and J calls and clone size are as listed in that table; D and trimming were resolved from the DNA. The sample profile shows about 210,000 clones; about 91% of them were found once. The top ten constitute about a tenth of the sample.

In the prospective study, participants were 18 to 89 years old, resided in under 30 geographic areas of the United States, and were enrolled through a virtual design. In the prospective study, cohorts were assigned on the basis of participant-reported clinical history obtained from a screening survey and a study questionnaire. In the prospective study, mobile phlebotomists collected whole blood, serum and a nasopharyngeal or oropharyngeal swab from each participant. Participants in the prospective study had the option to provide additional blood draws and questionnaires over a roughly 2-month period. Prospective study blood samples were shipped either frozen or at room temperature before DNA extraction. Remarks on this clone: This clone's antigen is unknown. No base qualities exist here, and no much larger clone lies one base off it.

CDR1 and CDR2 are read off the germline V gene (reference sequence) as GTSNPN and SVGIG. The CDR3 sequence holds 13 residues, the cysteine and phenylalanine included. The retained sequence is limited to the CDR3, 39 bases, with the frame set at the first base. V is shortened by 0 bases, J by 7 bases, and the region joining them spans 13 bases. The chain couples TRBV30 to TRBJ2-7; TRBD1 is perhaps the D gene, given 5 matching bases. The TCR sequence derives from a man between 18 and 35 years old with acute COVID-19. The specimen sequenced was PBMCs or T cells enriched from blood (not recorded which). The CDR3 region has the sequence CAWSVGDRSEQYF. The DNA is as follows: TGTGCCTGGAGTGTAGGGGATAGAAGTGAGCAGTACTTC.